Sequencing of this TCR beta chain was carried out in a study of cytotoxic CD8 clonotypes in ibrutinib-treated CLL. About the research overall: In all, more than 10 patients were relapsed/refractory, about 15 were treatment-naive and 17 were IGHV unmutated. Response samples followed a median about 12 months of treatment, range 6 to 36.

Findings and caveats of the study: T-cell clonality at baseline went above that of age-matched healthy donors and rose and fell with circulating CD8+ T-cell counts.

This clone came up a few times. Its antigen is not identified. Sequencing used immunoSEQ multiplex PCR; TCRdb keeps in-frame clones, though not all of them. The sample yields roughly 330,000 clones, under 70% seen once. The CDR3 runs to 14 residues. V shed 1 base, J shed 7 bases, and the junction held 6 bases outside the gene matches. CDR1 is SGHRS, CDR2 YFSETQ, per germline. The source was PBMCs, collected after 36 months of ibrutinib treatment. The source is a human donor with chronic lymphocytic leukemia. The chain joins TRBV5-1 to TRBJ1-1, with 8 bases identical to TRBD1. The CDR3 DNA reads as TGCGCCAGCAGCTTGCAGGACAGGGAGGGTGAAGCTTTCTTT. Protein: CASSLQDREGEAFF.